The rows below give T cell receptor beta chains drawn from one sample of a study of blood T cells in healthy people across ages. TCRdb re-derived calls from the 5' RACE reads in MiXCR, one entry per CDR3 protein. The sample shows more than 1,400,000 distinct CDR3 sequences, around 42% of them seen only once. Sequenced material: blood. The receptors were sampled from a woman between 18 and 30 years old in good health. Each CDR3 is given with its conserved first and last residue. The D gene is left open where the match is weak. Size tells how often a clone was seen (once, few, many) or the class of an expanded clone, and some rows leave it out.

abundance: many; j_gene: TRBJ2-1; v_gene: TRBV7-9; len: 15; d_gene: TRBD2; CDR3nt: TGTGCCAGCAGCTTGACTAGCGGGTTGAACAATGAGCAGTTCTTC; CDR3aa: CASSLTSGLNNEQFF
abundance: .; j_gene: TRBJ2-5; v_gene: TRBV28; len: 14; d_gene: .; CDR3nt: TGTGCCATCAGTCCCGACAGGTTCCAAGAGACCCAGTACTTC; CDR3aa: CAISPDRFQETQYF
abundance: .; j_gene: TRBJ2-7; v_gene: TRBV4-1; len: 13; d_gene: .; CDR3nt: TGCGCCAGCGGCCAAGAACAGATCTACGAGCAGTACTTC; CDR3aa: CASGQEQIYEQYF
abundance: .; j_gene: TRBJ1-6; v_gene: TRBV20-1; len: 15; d_gene: .; CDR3nt: TGCAGTGCCTCGGGACGTGGAGTATATAATTCACCCCTCCACTTT; CDR3aa: CSASGRGVYNSPLHF
abundance: .; j_gene: TRBJ2-1; v_gene: TRBV7-3; len: 13; d_gene: .; CDR3nt: TGTGCCAGCAACCCTGGGGCGTGCAATGAGCAGTTCTTC; CDR3aa: CASNPGACNEQFF
abundance: .; j_gene: TRBJ1-1; v_gene: TRBV4-2; len: 15; d_gene: TRBD1; CDR3nt: TGTGCCAGCAGCCAAGATCAGGGGGCGCAGACTGAAGCTTTCTTT; CDR3aa: CASSQDQGAQTEAFF
abundance: many; j_gene: TRBJ2-7; v_gene: TRBV10-3; len: 12; d_gene: TRBD2; CDR3nt: TGTGCCATCAGTAGCGGGGCCTACGAGCAGTACTTC; CDR3aa: CAISSGAYEQYF
abundance: .; j_gene: TRBJ1-2; v_gene: TRBV6-5; len: 15; d_gene: TRBD1; CDR3nt: TGTGCCAGCAGTACGCGGACAGGGTCCTTTTATGGCTACACCTTC; CDR3aa: CASSTRTGSFYGYTF
abundance: .; j_gene: TRBJ2-2; v_gene: TRBV20-1; len: 16; d_gene: .; CDR3nt: TGCAGTGCCACACCCTGGTCCGGTAGGAACACCGGGGAGCTGTTTTTT; CDR3aa: CSATPWSGRNTGELFF
abundance: .; j_gene: TRBJ2-3; v_gene: TRBV5-5; len: 18; d_gene: TRBD1; CDR3nt: TGTGCCAGCAGCAAAGAAATGACAGGGGGGCGGGCCACAGATACGCAGTATTTT; CDR3aa: CASSKEMTGGRATDTQYF
abundance: .; j_gene: TRBJ2-1; v_gene: TRBV12-3/TRBV12-4; len: 17; d_gene: TRBD2; CDR3nt: TGTGCCAGCAGTTTAAGGTTACTAGCGAGCTCCTACAATGAGCAGTTCTTC; CDR3aa: CASSLRLLASSYNEQFF
abundance: .; j_gene: TRBJ2-2; v_gene: TRBV29-1; len: 13; d_gene: .; CDR3nt: TGCAGCGCTACAACCGTCGGCACCGGGGAGCTGTTTTTT; CDR3aa: CSATTVGTGELFF
abundance: .; j_gene: TRBJ2-5; v_gene: TRBV20-1; len: 14; d_gene: .; CDR3nt: TGCAGTGCGAGACCCTCCCAGATCCTCGATGAGCAGTACTTC; CDR3aa: CSARPSQILDEQYF
abundance: many; j_gene: TRBJ2-7; v_gene: TRBV29-1; len: 11; d_gene: .; CDR3nt: TGCAGCATCCAGGACTCCTACGAGCAGTACTTC; CDR3aa: CSIQDSYEQYF
abundance: few; j_gene: TRBJ2-1; v_gene: TRBV20-1; len: 14; d_gene: TRBD2; CDR3nt: TGCAGTGTTCCCGGGACTAGGGGAACCTATGAGCAGTTCTTC; CDR3aa: CSVPGTRGTYEQFF
abundance: few; j_gene: TRBJ2-3; v_gene: TRBV20-1; len: 14; d_gene: TRBD2; CDR3nt: TGCAGTGCTAGAGCTGCGGGGGGGGCAGATACGCAGTATTTT; CDR3aa: CSARAAGGADTQYF
abundance: .; j_gene: TRBJ2-1; v_gene: TRBV3-1; len: 19; d_gene: TRBD2; CDR3nt: TGTGCCAGCAGCCAAGATAACGTAGCGGGAGGGCCGAGTGGAGATGAGCAGTTCTTC; CDR3aa: CASSQDNVAGGPSGDEQFF
abundance: few; j_gene: TRBJ2-3; v_gene: TRBV2; len: 15; d_gene: .; CDR3nt: TGTGCCAGCAGTGAAGACGGGACTCGCACAGATACGCAGTATTTT; CDR3aa: CASSEDGTRTDTQYF
abundance: .; j_gene: TRBJ1-6; v_gene: TRBV6-1; len: 14; d_gene: .; CDR3nt: TGTGCCAGCAGGACTTATGACGGAAATTCACCCCTCCACTTT; CDR3aa: CASRTYDGNSPLHF
abundance: .; j_gene: TRBJ1-1; v_gene: TRBV9; len: 15; d_gene: .; CDR3nt: TGTGCCAGCAGCGTAGACGGGGGGTCCCAGGGTGAAGCTTTCTTT; CDR3aa: CASSVDGGSQGEAFF
abundance: few; j_gene: TRBJ2-6; v_gene: TRBV5-1; len: 20; d_gene: TRBD1; CDR3nt: TGCGCCAGCAGCTTGAACTACGCGGGACAGGGGTTTTCTGGGGCCAACGTCCTGACTTTC; CDR3aa: CASSLNYAGQGFSGANVLTF
abundance: few; j_gene: TRBJ2-6; v_gene: TRBV5-1; len: 18; d_gene: TRBD1; CDR3nt: TGCGCCAGCAGCTTGGCTCTGACAGGGAACTCTGGGGCCAACGTCCTGACTTTC; CDR3aa: CASSLALTGNSGANVLTF
abundance: .; j_gene: TRBJ2-7; v_gene: TRBV28; len: 16; d_gene: TRBD2; CDR3nt: TGTGCCAGCAGTTTGGCGGCTAGCGGGGGCTACAATGAGCAGTACTTC; CDR3aa: CASSLAASGGYNEQYF
abundance: .; j_gene: TRBJ2-1; v_gene: TRBV3-1; len: 17; d_gene: TRBD2; CDR3nt: TGTGCCAGCAGCCAAGGGGCCGGGACTAGCGGGGGGGGGATGCAGTTCTTC; CDR3aa: CASSQGAGTSGGGMQFF
abundance: .; j_gene: TRBJ2-1; v_gene: TRBV12-3/TRBV12-4; len: 16; d_gene: TRBD2; CDR3nt: TGTGCCAGCAGTATGGACGGACTAGCGGGGGACCATGAGCAGTTCTTC; CDR3aa: CASSMDGLAGDHEQFF
abundance: .; j_gene: TRBJ1-2; v_gene: TRBV3-1; len: 14; d_gene: .; CDR3nt: TGTGCCAGCAGCCAAGATGGGATAACAGGCGGCTACACCTTC; CDR3aa: CASSQDGITGGYTF
abundance: .; j_gene: TRBJ2-7; v_gene: TRBV10-3; len: 14; d_gene: .; CDR3nt: TGTGCCGTCAGTCTCGATGGGGGAAACTACGAGCAGTACTTC; CDR3aa: CAVSLDGGNYEQYF
abundance: few; j_gene: TRBJ2-1; v_gene: TRBV24-1; len: 12; d_gene: .; CDR3nt: TGTGCCACCAGTGATTTGGACAATGAGCAGTTCTTC; CDR3aa: CATSDLDNEQFF
abundance: few; j_gene: TRBJ2-7; v_gene: TRBV4-1; len: 15; d_gene: TRBD2; CDR3nt: TGCGCCAGCAGCCAAGTTGCGGGGGGCCCTCACGAGCAGTACTTC; CDR3aa: CASSQVAGGPHEQYF
abundance: .; j_gene: TRBJ2-7; v_gene: TRBV20-1; len: 14; d_gene: TRBD2; CDR3nt: TGCAGTGCTAGGGATAGCGGGGAGCCCTACGAGCAGTACTTC; CDR3aa: CSARDSGEPYEQYF
abundance: .; j_gene: TRBJ2-2; v_gene: TRBV7-7; len: 15; d_gene: .; CDR3nt: TGTGCTAGCAGCTTAGATAGCGGATACACCGGGGAGCTGTTTTTT; CDR3aa: CASSLDSGYTGELFF
abundance: few; j_gene: TRBJ2-3; v_gene: TRBV3-1; len: 18; d_gene: TRBD2; CDR3nt: TGTGCCAGCAGCCATGGGGCTACGGCGGGGGGAATTACAGATACGCAGTATTTT; CDR3aa: CASSHGATAGGITDTQYF
abundance: .; j_gene: TRBJ1-2; v_gene: TRBV10-3; len: 13; d_gene: .; CDR3nt: TGTGCCATCAGTGACGGTCTACTCTATGGCTACACCTTC; CDR3aa: CAISDGLLYGYTF
abundance: .; j_gene: TRBJ2-1; v_gene: TRBV5-1; len: 15; d_gene: TRBD2; CDR3nt: TGCGCCAGCGTGTTCGGTAGCGGGACCTACAATGAGCAGTTCTTC; CDR3aa: CASVFGSGTYNEQFF
abundance: few; j_gene: TRBJ2-4; v_gene: TRBV6-5; len: 15; d_gene: .; CDR3nt: TGTGCCAGCAGTTCTCCGACAGGCGCCAAAAACATTCAGTACTTC; CDR3aa: CASSSPTGAKNIQYF
abundance: .; j_gene: TRBJ2-4; v_gene: TRBV6-5; len: 16; d_gene: .; CDR3nt: TGTGCCAGCAGCCGACAGAAATCGTTAGCCAAAAACATTCAGTACTTC; CDR3aa: CASSRQKSLAKNIQYF
abundance: .; j_gene: TRBJ1-6; v_gene: TRBV28; len: 15; d_gene: .; CDR3nt: TGTGCCAGCAGTTTTTCCAGGGACCATAATTTCCCCCTCCACTTT; CDR3aa: CASSFSRDHNFPLHF
abundance: .; j_gene: TRBJ2-1; v_gene: TRBV3-1; len: 14; d_gene: .; CDR3nt: TGTGCCAGCAGGGTAGGAGCGGGCTACAATGAGCAGTTCTTC; CDR3aa: CASRVGAGYNEQFF
abundance: .; j_gene: TRBJ2-1; v_gene: TRBV7-2; len: 18; d_gene: TRBD2; CDR3nt: TGTTCCAGCAGCCCGGGACTAGCGGGGCTTAGCTCCTACAATGAGCAGTTCTTC; CDR3aa: CSSSPGLAGLSSYNEQFF
abundance: many; j_gene: TRBJ1-2; v_gene: TRBV28; len: 11; d_gene: .; CDR3nt: TGTGCCAGCAGCTTTAACTATGGCTACACCTTC; CDR3aa: CASSFNYGYTF
abundance: .; j_gene: TRBJ2-7; v_gene: TRBV5-1; len: 15; d_gene: TRBD2; CDR3nt: TGCGCCAGCAGCTTGGAGGGACTAGCTTCCTACGAGCAGTACTTC; CDR3aa: CASSLEGLASYEQYF
abundance: few; j_gene: TRBJ1-2; v_gene: TRBV20-1; len: 11; d_gene: .; CDR3nt: TGCCAATGCGGGGCAGTCGATGGCTACACCTTC; CDR3aa: CQCGAVDGYTF
abundance: .; j_gene: TRBJ2-3; v_gene: TRBV5-1; len: 15; d_gene: .; CDR3nt: TGCGCCAGCAGCTTGAGCGGAGGGGGCGCAAATACGCAGTATTTT; CDR3aa: CASSLSGGGANTQYF
abundance: few; j_gene: TRBJ1-2; v_gene: TRBV20-1; len: 14; d_gene: .; CDR3nt: TGCAGTGCTCCCGGACAGCATAATAACTATGGCTACACCTTC; CDR3aa: CSAPGQHNNYGYTF
abundance: .; j_gene: TRBJ2-1; v_gene: TRBV29-1; len: 16; d_gene: TRBD2; CDR3nt: TGCAGCGTTGGAAAGGTAGCGGGAGTTAGTGAGGGTGAGCAGTTCTTC; CDR3aa: CSVGKVAGVSEGEQFF
abundance: few; j_gene: TRBJ2-1; v_gene: TRBV5-1; len: 14; d_gene: .; CDR3nt: TGCGCCAGCAGCTTTGAAACAGTCACTGGTGAGCAGTTCTTC; CDR3aa: CASSFETVTGEQFF
abundance: few; j_gene: TRBJ2-3; v_gene: TRBV19; len: 18; d_gene: .; CDR3nt: TGTGCCAGTAGTATAGTTTGGGCCTCGGACCGGACGACAGATACGCAGTATTTT; CDR3aa: CASSIVWASDRTTDTQYF
abundance: few; j_gene: TRBJ2-3; v_gene: TRBV28; len: 16; d_gene: TRBD1; CDR3nt: TGTGCCAGCAGCGAGATCAGGACAGGTAGCACAGATACGCAGTATTTT; CDR3aa: CASSEIRTGSTDTQYF
abundance: .; j_gene: TRBJ1-3; v_gene: TRBV20-1; len: 15; d_gene: .; CDR3nt: TGCAGTGCCCACGGCCCCACGCCAGTGGGAAACACCATATATTTT; CDR3aa: CSAHGPTPVGNTIYF
abundance: .; j_gene: TRBJ2-3; v_gene: TRBV9; len: 15; d_gene: TRBD1; CDR3nt: TGTGCCAGCAGCGTACAGGGGGATAGCACAGATACGCAGTATTTT; CDR3aa: CASSVQGDSTDTQYF
abundance: .; j_gene: TRBJ2-7; v_gene: TRBV27; len: 14; d_gene: .; CDR3nt: TGTGCCAGCAGCCAGGACACAGTGGCCTACGAGCAGTACTTC; CDR3aa: CASSQDTVAYEQYF
abundance: .; j_gene: TRBJ1-2; v_gene: TRBV12-5; len: 15; d_gene: TRBD1; CDR3nt: TGTGCTAGTGGTTTTAACGACAGGGGGGACTATGGCTACACCTTC; CDR3aa: CASGFNDRGDYGYTF
abundance: .; j_gene: TRBJ1-1; v_gene: TRBV5-5; len: 18; d_gene: TRBD1; CDR3nt: TGTGCCAGCAGCTCGTATGGGACAGGGATATTTTCTAGCACTGAAGCTTTCTTT; CDR3aa: CASSSYGTGIFSSTEAFF
abundance: once; j_gene: TRBJ1-3; v_gene: TRBV11-2; len: 16; d_gene: .; CDR3nt: TGTGCCAGCAGCTTAATAGGGCCTGGCTCTGGAAACACCATATATTTT; CDR3aa: CASSLIGPGSGNTIYF